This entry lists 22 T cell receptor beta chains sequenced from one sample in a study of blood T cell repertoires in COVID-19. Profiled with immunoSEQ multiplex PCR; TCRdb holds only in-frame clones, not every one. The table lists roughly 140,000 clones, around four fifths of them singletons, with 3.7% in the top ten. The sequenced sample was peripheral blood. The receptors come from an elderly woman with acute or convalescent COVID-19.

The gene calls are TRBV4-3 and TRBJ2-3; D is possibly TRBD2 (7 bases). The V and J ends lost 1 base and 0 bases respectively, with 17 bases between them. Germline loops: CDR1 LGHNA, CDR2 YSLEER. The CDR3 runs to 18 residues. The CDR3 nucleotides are TGCGCCAGCAGCCAAGTTTCCGGTGGGGGGGCCAGCACAGATACGCAGTATTTT. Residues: CASSQVSGGGASTDTQYF.

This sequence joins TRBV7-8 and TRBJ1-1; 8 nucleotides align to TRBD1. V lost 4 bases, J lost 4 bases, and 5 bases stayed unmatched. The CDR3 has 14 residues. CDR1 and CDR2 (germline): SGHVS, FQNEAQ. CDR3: CASSSRQGITEAFF. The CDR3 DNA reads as TGTGCCAGCAGCTCCCGACAGGGGATCACTGAAGCTTTCTTT.

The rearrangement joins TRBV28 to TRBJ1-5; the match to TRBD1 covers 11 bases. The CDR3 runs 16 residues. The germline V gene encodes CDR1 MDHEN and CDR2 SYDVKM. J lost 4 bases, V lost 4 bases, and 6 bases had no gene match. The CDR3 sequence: CASSSPGQGVNQPQHF. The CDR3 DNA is TGTGCCAGCAGTTCGCCGGGACAGGGGGTTAATCAGCCCCAGCATTTT.

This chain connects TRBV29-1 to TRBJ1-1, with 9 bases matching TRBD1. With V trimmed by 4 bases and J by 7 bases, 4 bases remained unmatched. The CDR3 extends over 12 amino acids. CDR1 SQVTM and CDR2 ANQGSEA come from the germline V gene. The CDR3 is CSVGRQGVEAFF. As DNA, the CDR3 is TGCAGCGTTGGTAGACAGGGGGTTGAAGCTTTCTTT.

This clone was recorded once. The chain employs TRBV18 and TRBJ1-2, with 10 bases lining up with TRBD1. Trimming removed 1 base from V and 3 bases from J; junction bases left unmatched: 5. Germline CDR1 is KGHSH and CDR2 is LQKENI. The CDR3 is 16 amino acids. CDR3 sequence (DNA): TGTGCCAGCTCACCACGAAGAGGGACAGGGGACTATGGCTACACCTTC. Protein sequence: CASSPRRGTGDYGYTF.

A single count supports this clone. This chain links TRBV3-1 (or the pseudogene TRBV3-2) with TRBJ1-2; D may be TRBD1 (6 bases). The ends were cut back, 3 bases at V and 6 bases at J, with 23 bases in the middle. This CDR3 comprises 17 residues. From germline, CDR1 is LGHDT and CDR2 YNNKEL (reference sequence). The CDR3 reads CASSHSGSKAGVNGYTF. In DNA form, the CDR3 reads TGTGCCAGCAGCCACTCCGGATCCAAAGCAGGGGTTAATGGCTACACCTTC.

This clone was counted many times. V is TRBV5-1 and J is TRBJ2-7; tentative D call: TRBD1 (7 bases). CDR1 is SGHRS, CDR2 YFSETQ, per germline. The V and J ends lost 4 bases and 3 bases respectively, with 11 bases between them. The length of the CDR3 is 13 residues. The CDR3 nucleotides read TGCGCCAGCAGCGGCGGGACAGTCTACGAGCAGTACTTC. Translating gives CASSGGTVYEQYF.

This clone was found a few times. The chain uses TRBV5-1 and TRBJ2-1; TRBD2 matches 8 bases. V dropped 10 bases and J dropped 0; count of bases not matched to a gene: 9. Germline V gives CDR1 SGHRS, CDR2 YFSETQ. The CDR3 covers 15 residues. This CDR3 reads CARRAGGGSYNEQFF. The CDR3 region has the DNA TGCGCCCGCCGGGCCGGGGGGGGCTCCTACAATGAGCAGTTCTTC.

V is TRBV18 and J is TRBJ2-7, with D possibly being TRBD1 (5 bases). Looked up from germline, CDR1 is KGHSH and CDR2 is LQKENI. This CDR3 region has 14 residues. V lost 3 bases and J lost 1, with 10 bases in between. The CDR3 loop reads CASSPAQGSYEQYF. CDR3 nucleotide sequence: TGTGCCAGCTCACCCGCCCAGGGATCCTACGAGCAGTACTTC.

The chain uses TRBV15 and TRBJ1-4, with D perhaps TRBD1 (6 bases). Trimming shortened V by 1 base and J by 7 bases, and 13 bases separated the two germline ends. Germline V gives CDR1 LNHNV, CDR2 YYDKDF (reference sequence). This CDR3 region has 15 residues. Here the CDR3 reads CATSRGGGKGEKLFF. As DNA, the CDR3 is TGTGCCACCAGCAGAGGGGGGGGCAAGGGTGAAAAACTGTTTTTT. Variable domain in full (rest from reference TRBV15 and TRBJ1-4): DAMVIQNPRYQVTQFGKPVTLSCSQTLNHNVMYWYQQKSSQAPKLLFHYYDKDFNNEADTPDNFQSRRPNTSFCFLDIRSPGLGDTAMYLCATSRGGGKGEKLFFGSGTQLSVL.

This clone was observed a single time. The CDR3 sequence: CASSLGAGNQPQHF. Here the CDR3 DNA reads TGTGCCAGCAGCTTAGGAGCGGGAAATCAGCCCCAGCATTTT. V usage is TRBV13 and J usage is TRBJ1-5; D gene unclear. Looked up from germline, CDR1 is PRHDT and CDR2 is FYEKMQ (reference sequence). CDR3 length: 14 residues. V gave up 0 bases and J gave up 4 bases, with 7 bases separating them.

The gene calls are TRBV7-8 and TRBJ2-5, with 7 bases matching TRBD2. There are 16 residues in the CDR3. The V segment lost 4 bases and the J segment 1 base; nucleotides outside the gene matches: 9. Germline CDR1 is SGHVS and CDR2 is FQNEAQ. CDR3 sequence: CASSSQGSGGQETQYF. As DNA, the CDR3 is TGTGCCAGCAGCTCCCAGGGTTCGGGGGGCCAAGAGACCCAGTACTTC.

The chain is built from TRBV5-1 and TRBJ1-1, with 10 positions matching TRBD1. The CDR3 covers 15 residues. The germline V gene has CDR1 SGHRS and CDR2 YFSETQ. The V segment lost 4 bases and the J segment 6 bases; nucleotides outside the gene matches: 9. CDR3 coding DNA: TGCGCCAGCAGCATGGACAGGGGGGGTTGGTCTGAAGCTTTCTTT. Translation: CASSMDRGGWSEAFF.

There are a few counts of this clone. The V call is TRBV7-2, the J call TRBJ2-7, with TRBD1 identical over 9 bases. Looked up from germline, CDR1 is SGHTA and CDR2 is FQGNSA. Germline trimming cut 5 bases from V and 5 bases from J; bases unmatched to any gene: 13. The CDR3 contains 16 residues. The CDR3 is CASSPDWGQGSHEQYF. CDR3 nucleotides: TGTGCCAGCAGCCCCGATTGGGGACAGGGAAGCCACGAGCAGTACTTC.

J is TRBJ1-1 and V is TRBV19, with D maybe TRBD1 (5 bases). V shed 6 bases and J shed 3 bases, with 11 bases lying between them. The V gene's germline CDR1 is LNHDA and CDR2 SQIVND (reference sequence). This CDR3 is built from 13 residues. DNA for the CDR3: TGTGCCAGTAGCGCCACAGGTGACACTGAAGCTTTCTTT. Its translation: CASSATGDTEAFF. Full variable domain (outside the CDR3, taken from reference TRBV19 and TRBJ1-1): DGGITQSPKYLFRKEGQNVTLSCEQNLNHDAMYWYRQDPGQGLRLIYYSQIVNDFQKGDIAEGYSVSREKKESFPLTVTSAQKNPTAFYLCASSATGDTEAFFGQGTRLTVV.

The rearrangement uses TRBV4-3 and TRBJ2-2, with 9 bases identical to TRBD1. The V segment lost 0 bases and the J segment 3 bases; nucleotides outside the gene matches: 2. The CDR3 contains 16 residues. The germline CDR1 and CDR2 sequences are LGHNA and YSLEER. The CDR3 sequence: CASSQDNRGHTGELFF. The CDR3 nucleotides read TGCGCCAGCAGCCAAGATAACAGGGGGCACACCGGGGAGCTGTTTTTT.

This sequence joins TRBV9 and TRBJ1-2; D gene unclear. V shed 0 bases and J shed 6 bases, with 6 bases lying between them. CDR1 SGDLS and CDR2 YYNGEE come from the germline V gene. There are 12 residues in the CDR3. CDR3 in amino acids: CASSVDGDGYTF. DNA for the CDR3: TGTGCCAGCAGCGTAGATGGAGATGGCTACACCTTC.

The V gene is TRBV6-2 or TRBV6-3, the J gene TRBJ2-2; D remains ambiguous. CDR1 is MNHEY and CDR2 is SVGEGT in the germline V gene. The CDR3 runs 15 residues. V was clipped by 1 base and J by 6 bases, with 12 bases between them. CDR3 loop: CASSYFSSRAGELFF. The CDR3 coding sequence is TGTGCCAGCAGTTACTTTTCTAGTCGGGCCGGGGAGCTGTTTTTT.

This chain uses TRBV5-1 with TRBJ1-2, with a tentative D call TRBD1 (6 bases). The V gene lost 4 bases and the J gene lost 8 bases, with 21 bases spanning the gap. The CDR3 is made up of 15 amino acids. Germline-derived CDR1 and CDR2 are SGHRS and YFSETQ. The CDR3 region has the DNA TGCGCCAGCAGCCCGGACAGCTCAAACGAGGGCGGCTACACCTTC. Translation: CASSPDSSNEGGYTF.

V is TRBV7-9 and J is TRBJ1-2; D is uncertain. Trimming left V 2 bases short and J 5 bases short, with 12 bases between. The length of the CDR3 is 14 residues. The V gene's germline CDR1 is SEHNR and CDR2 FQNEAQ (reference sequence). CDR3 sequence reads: CASSLPTEKYGYTF. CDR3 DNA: TGTGCCAGCAGCTTACCTACAGAGAAATATGGCTACACCTTC. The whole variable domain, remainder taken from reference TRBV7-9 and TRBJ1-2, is DTGVSQNPRHKITKRGQNVTFRCDPISEHNRLYWYRQTLGQGPEFLTYFQNEAQLEKSRLLSDRFSAERPKGSFSTLEIQRTEQGDSAMYLCASSLPTEKYGYTFGSGTRLTVV.

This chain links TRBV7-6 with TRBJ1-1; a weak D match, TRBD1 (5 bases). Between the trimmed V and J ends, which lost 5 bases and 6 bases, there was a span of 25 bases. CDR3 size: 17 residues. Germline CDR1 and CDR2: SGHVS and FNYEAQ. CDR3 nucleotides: TGTGCCAGCAGCCCACGGAGTTCAGGGCGTCTTAATCCTGAAGCTTTCTTT. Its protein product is CASSPRSSGRLNPEAFF.

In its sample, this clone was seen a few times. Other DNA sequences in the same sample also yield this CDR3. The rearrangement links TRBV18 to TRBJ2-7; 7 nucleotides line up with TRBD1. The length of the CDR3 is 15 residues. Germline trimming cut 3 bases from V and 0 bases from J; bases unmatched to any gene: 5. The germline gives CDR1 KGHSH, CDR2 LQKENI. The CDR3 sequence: CASSPGQLNSYEQYF. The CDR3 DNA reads TGTGCCAGCTCACCGGGACAGCTAAACTCCTACGAGCAGTACTTC. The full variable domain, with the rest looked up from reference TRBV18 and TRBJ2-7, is NAGVMQNPRHLVRRRGQEARLRCSPMKGHSHVYWYRQLPEEGLKFMVYLQKENIIDESGMPKERFSAEFPKEGPSILRIQQVVRGDSAAYFCASSPGQLNSYEQYFGPGTRLTVT.